The next 4 T cell receptor beta chains were all read from a single sample in a study of T cell responses to AZD1222 COVID-19 vaccine. The protocol was immunoSEQ multiplex PCR, while the TCRdb copy is restricted to in-frame clones and leaves out a portion. The data contain roughly 130,000 clones, 88% of them singletons. This material consisted of peripheral blood, taken on day 0 of MenACWY control vaccination. The receptors come from an adult in good health.

The CDR3 region has the DNA TGCGCCAGCAGCTTGGCCGTAGGCTCCGTGGTCCAAGAGACCCAGTACTTC. Translating gives CASSLAVGSVVQETQYF. The V and J genes are TRBV5-1 and TRBJ2-5; D is ambiguous. The V gene's germline CDR1 is SGHRS and CDR2 YFSETQ. The CDR3 consists of 17 residues. Trimming stripped 0 bases from V and 1 base from J, with 16 bases between.

The chain has TRBV27 and TRBJ2-7; 9 bases are a match to TRBD1. Germline loops: CDR1 MNHEY, CDR2 SMNVEV (reference sequence). The CDR3 spans 12 residues. The V gene end was trimmed by 5 bases and the J gene end by 8 bases; junction bases not matched to a gene: 4. This chain's CDR3 is CASSPGQGKQYF. As DNA, the CDR3 is TGTGCCAGCAGTCCGGGACAGGGCAAGCAGTACTTC.

The rearrangement links TRBV27 to TRBJ2-1; D might be TRBD2 (6 bases). V was shortened by 4 bases and J by 10 bases, with 17 bases between the two germline ends. Germline CDR1 reads MNHEY; CDR2 reads SMNVEV (reference sequence). This CDR3 comprises 14 residues. CDR3 region: CASSSRPGAREQFF. The CDR3 DNA follows: TGTGCCAGCAGTTCCCGTCCGGGAGCCCGGGAGCAGTTCTTC.

V and J are TRBV7-9 and TRBJ1-3; 12 bases agree with TRBD1. Germline V CDR1 and CDR2: SEHNR, FQNEAQ (reference sequence). The CDR3 is 16 residues long. The J segment lost 4 bases and the V segment lost 5 bases, leaving 6 bases of the junction unmatched. In nucleotides, the CDR3 is TGTGCCAGCAGCAACCGGGACAGGGGGCCAGGAAACACCATATATTTT. Protein product: CASSNRDRGPGNTIYF.